The 26 T cell receptor beta chains presented below share a single source sample, sequenced in a study of cytomegalovirus exposure and HLA in healthy donors. PCR involved 60 Vbeta and 13 Jbeta primers. Measured with immunoSEQ multiplex PCR; TCRdb has only the in-frame clones, and not every one. The table includes about 170,000 clones, around 77% detected once. Specimen: PBMCs. The receptor source for this set is a female donor in good health and CMV-seronegative.

This chain uses TRBV10-1 with TRBJ2-7; weak D call: TRBD1 (6 bases). The CDR3 contains 13 residues. Germline assignment: CDR1 WNHNN and CDR2 SYGVQD (reference sequence). V shed 3 bases and J shed 7 bases, with 13 bases lying between them. This chain's CDR3 is CASSDSSQGEQYF. The DNA of the CDR3 is TGCGCCAGCAGTGACTCTTCTCAGGGGGAGCAGTACTTC.

This clone was seen a few times. J is TRBJ1-4 and V is TRBV5-4, with a tentative D call TRBD1 (6 bases). The CDR3 extends over 15 amino acids. The V end was cut by 5 bases, the J end by 9 bases, with 20 bases between. From germline, CDR1 is SGHNT and CDR2 YYREEE (reference sequence). The CDR3 region has the DNA TGTGCCAGCAGTGATACAGGGCCAAAGGGGAAAAAACTGTTTTTT. Translated, it gives CASSDTGPKGKKLFF.

This chain links TRBV28 with TRBJ2-2; 9 positions match TRBD1. The germline V gene has CDR1 MDHEN and CDR2 SYDVKM. The CDR3 is 17 amino acids. V lost 5 bases, J lost 2 bases, and 9 bases stayed unmatched. The CDR3 nucleotides are TGTGCCAGCAGTGGAACCCGGGACAGGGATAACACCGGGGAGCTGTTTTTT. Translated: CASSGTRDRDNTGELFF.

This chain uses TRBV6-1 with TRBJ1-1; TRBD1 is a possible D gene (6 bases). From germline, CDR1 is MNHNS and CDR2 SASEGT. V lost 5 bases, J lost 0 bases, and 13 bases lay in between. The CDR3 length is 15 residues. In DNA form, the CDR3 reads TGTGCCAGCAGTATAAACGGACAGATGAACACTGAAGCTTTCTTT. Translated: CASSINGQMNTEAFF.

CDR3 in DNA: TGCGCCAGCAGCCAAGATCACCGGGACAGCAGCTACGAGCAGTACTTC. Translation gives CASSQDHRDSSYEQYF. The chain joins TRBV4-1 to TRBJ2-7; 7 bases agree with TRBD1. Per the germline V gene, CDR1 is MGHRA and CDR2 is YSYEKL. V lost 0 bases and J lost 3; bases outside the gene matches: 8. CDR3 length equals 16 residues.

The J gene is TRBJ2-2, the V gene TRBV5-1; 9 bases map to TRBD2. V lost 5 bases and J lost 3; bases outside the gene matches: 5. The CDR3 has 15 residues. Germline values: CDR1 SGHRS, CDR2 YFSETQ. CDR3 nucleotides: TGCGCCAGCAGTGCGGTAGCGGGGGACACCGGGGAGCTGTTTTTT. Protein sequence: CASSAVAGDTGELFF.

The CDR3 protein is CASSPTGSGNTIYF. The CDR3 DNA reads TGTGCCAGCAGTCCCACAGGCTCTGGAAACACCATATATTTT. The chain couples TRBV28 to TRBJ1-3; D might be TRBD1 (5 bases). V lost 5 bases to trimming and J lost 0 bases, with 8 bases between them. The CDR3 is 14 residues long. Germline V gene data show CDR1 as MDHEN and CDR2 as SYDVKM.

The V gene is TRBV7-8, the J gene TRBJ1-2, with TRBD1 as a possible D gene (6 bases). Germline V lookup: CDR1 SGHVS, CDR2 FQNEAQ. V lost 5 bases and J lost 1, with 11 bases in between. The CDR3 is made up of 14 amino acids. In DNA, the CDR3 is TGTGCCAGCAGCCCCGACAGGTTTAACTATGGCTACACCTTC. It codes for CASSPDRFNYGYTF.

The chain joins TRBV7-6 to TRBJ2-1, with D possibly being TRBD1 (5 bases). The V gene lost 1 base and the J gene lost 5 bases, with 6 bases spanning the gap. The CDR3 consists of 13 residues. Germline values: CDR1 SGHVS, CDR2 FNYEAQ. The CDR3 DNA sequence: TGTGCCAGCAGCTTAGTCAGGGACAATGAGCAGTTCTTC. Encoded protein: CASSLVRDNEQFF.

This chain connects TRBV25-1 to TRBJ2-6; D remains ambiguous. The V gene lost 4 bases and the J gene lost 0 bases, with 4 bases spanning the gap. The germline V gene has CDR1 MGHDK and CDR2 SYGVNS. There are 14 residues in the CDR3. The CDR3: CASSAYSGANVLTF. For the CDR3, the DNA is TGTGCCAGCAGTGCCTACTCTGGGGCCAACGTCCTGACTTTC. Combining the CDR3 with reference TRBV25-1 and TRBJ2-6 gives the whole variable domain EADIYQTPRYLVIGTGKKITLECSQTMGHDKMYWYQQDPGMELHLIHYSYGVNSTEKGDLSSESTVSRIRTEHFPLTLESARPSHTSQYLCASSAYSGANVLTFGAGSRLTVL.

CDR3 nucleotides: TGTGCCAGCAGCTCGGCCGGACAGACGCAAGAGACCCAGTACTTC. It is translated as CASSSAGQTQETQYF. This chain uses TRBV7-2 with TRBJ2-5; tentative D call: TRBD1 (6 bases). The CDR3 loop spans 15 amino acids. Germline CDR1 SGHTA, CDR2 FQGNSA. V was clipped by 4 bases and J by 2 bases, with 14 bases between them.

This chain joins TRBV6-6 and TRBJ2-6; 8 bases line up with TRBD1. CDR1 MNHNY and CDR2 SVGAGI come from the germline V gene (reference sequence). Losses at the gene ends were 6 bases for V and 4 bases for J; bases not matched to a gene: 8. The CDR3 sequence is 16 residues long. CDR3 region: CASSHPTGAGANVLTF. The CDR3 nucleotides are TGTGCCAGCAGCCACCCGACAGGGGCAGGGGCCAACGTCCTGACTTTC.

This chain connects TRBV5-6 to TRBJ1-6; perhaps TRBD1 as D (6 bases). Germline V gene sequence: CDR1 SGHDT, CDR2 YYEEEE. CDR3 length: 18 residues. V gave up 2 bases and J gave up 4 bases, with 19 bases separating them. The CDR3 sequence is CASSFRDKGLVYNSPLHF. The CDR3 region has the DNA TGTGCCAGCAGCTTTCGGGACAAGGGTCTTGTTTATAATTCACCCCTCCACTTT.

V gene TRBV7-8 combines with J gene TRBJ1-2; D possibly corresponds to TRBD1 (5 bases). CDR3 length equals 13 residues. With 5 bases removed from V and 8 bases from J, the gap between germline ends came to 15 bases. Germline V gene data show CDR1 as SGHVS and CDR2 as FQNEAQ. Here the CDR3 DNA reads TGTGCCAGCAGCCAGAGCAGGGTGAGAGGCTACACCTTC. Translating it yields CASSQSRVRGYTF.

This clone occurred a few times. V and J are TRBV27 and TRBJ2-3; a possible D gene is TRBD2 (5 bases). Germline CDR1 MNHEY, CDR2 SMNVEV (reference sequence). V was cut by 8 bases and J by 4 bases, with 10 bases left in between. The CDR3 is 12 residues long. DNA for the CDR3: TGTGCCAGCTTAGGAGGAGCAGATACGCAGTATTTT. Translated, it gives CASLGGADTQYF.

The chain links TRBV7-2 to TRBJ1-4; a weak D match, TRBD1 (5 bases). V lost 1 base, J lost 7 bases, and 7 bases lay in between. The CDR3 covers 13 residues. Germline CDR1 SGHTA, CDR2 FQGNSA. The CDR3 DNA reads as TGTGCCAGCAGCTTAGGACAGAGTGAAAAACTGTTTTTT. It encodes CASSLGQSEKLFF.

This clone has just a few counts. The chain couples TRBV5-6 to TRBJ1-2; D uncertain. The V end was cut by 4 bases, the J end by 2 bases, with 9 bases between. The CDR3 is 13 amino acids. Germline loops: CDR1 SGHDT, CDR2 YYEEEE. This CDR3 is CASSARRNYGYTF. The CDR3 region has the DNA TGTGCCAGCAGCGCCCGGAGGAACTATGGCTACACCTTC.

The chain is built from TRBV11-1 and TRBJ1-5, with 7 bases lining up with TRBD1. In germline, CDR1 is SGHAT, CDR2 FQDESV (reference sequence). The CDR3 has 15 residues. Trimming cost V 5 bases and J 3 bases; bases outside gene matches: 7. The CDR3 bases are TGTGCCAGCAGCGAGGGGGCGGGATCCAATCAGCCCCAGCATTTT. Translated: CASSEGAGSNQPQHF.

This sequence joins TRBV5-1 and TRBJ2-5; TRBD1 might be the D (5 bases). There are 15 residues in the CDR3. Trimming cost V 6 bases and J 5 bases, with 20 bases left between them. Germline CDR1 reads SGHRS; CDR2 reads YFSETQ. CDR3 residues: CASKLGLRTWETQYF. As DNA, the CDR3 is TGCGCCAGCAAGTTGGGGCTCCGGACGTGGGAGACCCAGTACTTC. Full variable domain (remainder filled in from reference TRBV5-1 and TRBJ2-5): KAGVTQTPRYLIKTRGQQVTLSCSPISGHRSVSWYQQTPGQGLQFLFEYFSETQRNKGNFPGRFSGRQFSNSRSEMNVSTLELGDSALYLCASKLGLRTWETQYFGPGTRLLVL.

The chain recombines TRBV4-3 with TRBJ2-5; TRBD2 agrees at 8 bases. The CDR3 length is 14 residues. V lost 4 bases, J lost 3 bases, and 4 bases stayed unmatched. Per germline, CDR1 LGHNA and CDR2 YSLEER. CDR3 residues: CASSLGTREETQYF. CDR3 nucleotide sequence: TGCGCCAGCAGCCTCGGGACTAGGGAAGAGACCCAGTACTTC.

The count of this clone is one. V usage is TRBV2 and J usage is TRBJ1-2; perhaps TRBD1 as D (6 bases). CDR3 length: 13 amino acids. Germline V gene data show CDR1 as SNHLY and CDR2 as FYNNEI. Trimming took 3 bases from V and 10 from J, leaving 15 bases between them. CDR3: CASSEGQGWAYTF. CDR3 nucleotides: TGTGCCAGCAGTGAGGGGCAGGGGTGGGCCTACACCTTC.

This clone was seen only once. The V and J genes are TRBV19 and TRBJ2-5; TRBD2 matches at 10 bases. The germline V gene encodes CDR1 LNHDA and CDR2 SQIVND (reference sequence). J gave up 1 base and V 5 bases, and 4 bases lay outside the gene matches. The CDR3 extends over 15 amino acids. CDR3 in DNA: TGTGCCAGTAGTTTGCTAGCGGGAGCCCAAGAGACCCAGTACTTC. It translates to CASSLLAGAQETQYF.

The gene calls are TRBV6-5 and TRBJ2-1, with a weak D call TRBD1 (5 bases). V was clipped by 2 bases and J by 1 base, with 9 bases between them. The CDR3 is 15 residues long. CDR1 MNHEY and CDR2 SVGAGI come from the germline V gene. CDR3 sequence reads: CASSYPAGSYNEQFF. CDR3 nucleotides: TGTGCCAGCAGTTACCCGGCAGGGTCCTACAATGAGCAGTTCTTC.

This clone was detected a few times. V is TRBV5-1 and J is TRBJ2-5; TRBD2 aligns across 8 bases. Germline CDR1 SGHRS, CDR2 YFSETQ. The J segment lost 1 base and the V segment lost 1 base, leaving 6 bases of the junction unmatched. The CDR3 has 16 residues. CDR3 nucleotides: TGCGCCAGCAGCTTGCAAGGGGCGGGGGGCCAAGAGACCCAGTACTTC. Translated: CASSLQGAGGQETQYF.

The V call is TRBV9, the J call TRBJ1-3; D gene ambiguous. The CDR3 runs 17 residues. V was pared by 1 base and J by 0 bases, with 14 bases between. Per the germline V gene, CDR1 is SGDLS and CDR2 is YYNGEE. The CDR3 region is CASSVTTSAGSGNTIYF. The CDR3 nucleotides read TGTGCCAGCAGCGTAACGACCTCAGCGGGCTCTGGAAACACCATATATTTT.

The chain is built from TRBV7-2 and TRBJ1-6; D unclear. With 5 bases removed from V and 6 bases from J, the gap between germline ends came to 11 bases. CDR1 is SGHTA, CDR2 FQGNSA, per germline. This CDR3 contains 14 residues. The CDR3 nucleotides read TGTGCCAGCAGCCCCGAGATTGCTAATTCACCCCTCCACTTT. Its protein is CASSPEIANSPLHF.